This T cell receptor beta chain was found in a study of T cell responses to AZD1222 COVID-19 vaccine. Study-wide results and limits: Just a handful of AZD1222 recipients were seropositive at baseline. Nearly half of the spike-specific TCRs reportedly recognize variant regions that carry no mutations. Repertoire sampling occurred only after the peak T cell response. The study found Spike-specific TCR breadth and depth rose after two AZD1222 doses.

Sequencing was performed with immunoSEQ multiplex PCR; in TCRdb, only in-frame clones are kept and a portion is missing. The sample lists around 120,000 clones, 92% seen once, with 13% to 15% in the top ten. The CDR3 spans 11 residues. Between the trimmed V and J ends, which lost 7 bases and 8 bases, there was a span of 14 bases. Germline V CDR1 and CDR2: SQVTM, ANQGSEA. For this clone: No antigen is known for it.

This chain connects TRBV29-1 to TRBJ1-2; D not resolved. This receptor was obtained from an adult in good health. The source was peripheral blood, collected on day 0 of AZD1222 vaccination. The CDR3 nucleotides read TGCAGCGCCGCGGGCGGGAACGGCTACACCTTC. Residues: CSAAGGNGYTF.